The 5 T cell receptor beta chains reported below all come from one sample, sequenced in a study of cytomegalovirus exposure and HLA in healthy donors. A multiplex PCR was run with 60 Vbeta primers and 13 Jbeta primers. Produced via immunoSEQ multiplex PCR; TCRdb's table is partial and in-frame only. The sample lists about 160,000 clones; nearly 80% were seen once. Specimen: PBMCs. The receptors were sampled from a woman aged 40 to 50 in good health and CMV-seronegative.

The genes are TRBV2 and TRBJ2-2; 7 nucleotides line up with TRBD1. CDR1 and CDR2 from the germline V gene are SNHLY and FYNNEI. Unmatched junction bases numbered 9, after V lost 2 bases and J lost 3 bases. This CDR3 has 17 amino acids. The CDR3 bases are TGTGCCAGCAGTGAATCCCTCGGGACAGAAGACACCGGGGAGCTGTTTTTT. This gives the protein CASSESLGTEDTGELFF. The full variable domain, in which reference TRBV2 and TRBJ2-2 provide the parts outside the CDR3, is EPEVTQTPSHQVTQMGQEVILRCVPISNHLYFYWYRQILGQKVEFLVSFYNNEISEKSEIFDDQFSVERPDGSNFTLKIRSTKLEDSAMYFCASSESLGTEDTGELFFGEGSRLTVL.

In its sample, this clone was seen once. V and J are TRBV28 and TRBJ1-1; D remains unclear. The CDR3 runs to 16 residues. Between the trimmed V and J ends, which lost 0 bases and 0 bases, there was a span of 11 bases. Germline CDR1 reads MDHEN; CDR2 reads SYDVKM. The CDR3 sequence is CASSLWRVFMNTEAFF. CDR3 coding DNA: TGTGCCAGCAGTTTATGGAGGGTTTTCATGAACACTGAAGCTTTCTTT.

This clone was observed a handful of times. The J gene is TRBJ1-6, the V gene TRBV5-1, with unresolved D. This CDR3 spans 15 amino acids. Per the germline V gene, CDR1 is SGHRS and CDR2 is YFSETQ. V dropped 4 bases and J dropped 7 bases, with 15 bases sitting between them. This CDR3 is CASSTRSTKNSPLHF. The CDR3 DNA is TGCGCCAGCAGCACCCGGTCCACCAAAAATTCACCCCTCCACTTT.

The chain links TRBV6-4 to TRBJ1-2; a possible D gene is TRBD1 (5 bases). The ends were cut back, 0 bases at V and 8 bases at J, with 13 bases in the middle. CDR3 length: 14 amino acids. Germline CDR1 reads MRHNA; CDR2 reads SNTAGT. Written as DNA, the CDR3 is TGTGCCAGCAGTGACTCGAACGGGGCGGGGGGCTACACCTTC. This codes for CASSDSNGAGGYTF.

The chain carries TRBV29-1 and TRBJ2-7, with D tentatively TRBD2 (7 bases). The CDR3 is 13 residues long. The germline CDR1 and CDR2 sequences are SQVTM and ANQGSEA. The germline V and J ends were trimmed by 5 bases and 7 bases, with 18 bases remaining between them. CDR3 sequence reads: CSVKRGGLEEQYF. CDR3 DNA sequence: TGCAGCGTTAAGAGGGGGGGCCTGGAAGAGCAGTACTTC.